Given below is one T cell receptor (beta chain) in context. What it binds is unknown. This sample is part of a study of early T cells in non-severe SARS-CoV-2 infection. General study points: VDJdb matching, biased toward anti-spike CD8 responses, missed private and CD4 specificities.

V lost 6 bases and J lost 8; bases outside the gene matches: 13. The CDR3 consists of 16 residues. Germline CDR1 reads SGHTA; CDR2 reads FQGTGA. The TCR library protocol was used to attach unique molecular identifiers. These identifiers were attached to individual cDNA molecules. TCRdb recomputed calls from the 5' RACE reads with MiXCR, one row per CDR3 protein. The sample yields tens of thousands of distinct CDR3 sequences, 5% to 6% seen once. The source material was whole blood. The source of this sequence is an adult who was a healthcare worker with PCR-confirmed SARS-CoV-2 infection or an uninfected control (not recorded which). The V and J genes are TRBV7-3 and TRBJ2-1, with 10 bases fitting TRBD2. The CDR3 reads CASSFSGRNGGDEQFF. The CDR3 bases are TGTGCCAGCAGTTTTAGCGGGAGGAACGGTGGGGATGAGCAGTTCTTC.